This is a list of T cell receptor beta chains from one sample in a study of tumor-infiltrating lymphocytes in primary liver carcinoma. TCRdb used MiXCR to reprocess the multiplex PCR reads, holding one entry per CDR3 protein. The top ten clones hold about 40% of a sample with about 64,000 distinct CDR3 sequences, about two thirds of them seen once. The sequenced material came from liver tumor tissue from sampling region 4. The receptor set was obtained from a man in his forties with primary liver carcinoma and hepatitis B virus infection. CDR3s include the opening cysteine and the closing phenylalanine or tryptophan. D genes are given only for firm matches. Size is omitted from some rows. Given values are once, few, many or a class for expanded clones.

j_gene: TRBJ1-6; d_gene: -; v_gene: TRBV10-3; abundance: medium-sized; CDR3nt: TGTGCCATCAGTAACAGGGTCGAGAATTCACCCCTCCACTTT; CDR3aa: CAISNRVENSPLHF
j_gene: TRBJ2-3; d_gene: TRBD2; v_gene: TRBV11-2; abundance: -; CDR3nt: TGTGCCAGTAGCTTAGATCCGGGGGAGACTAGCACAGATAGGCAGTATTTT; CDR3aa: CASSLDPGETSTDRQYF
j_gene: TRBJ2-5; d_gene: TRBD2; v_gene: TRBV12-3/TRBV12-4; abundance: many; CDR3nt: TGTGCCAGCAGACGAGGGACTAGCGGAATCCAAGAGACCCAGTACTTC; CDR3aa: CASRRGTSGIQETQYF
j_gene: TRBJ2-7; d_gene: TRBD1; v_gene: TRBV11-2; abundance: -; CDR3nt: TGTGCCAGCAGCTCCATACAGGGGACCATACATAACGAGCAGTATTTC; CDR3aa: CASSSIQGTIHNEQYF
j_gene: TRBJ2-3; d_gene: -; v_gene: TRBV20-1; abundance: -; CDR3nt: TGCAGTGCTCCGGTGTTCACAGGGAGATCAGATACGCAGTATTTT; CDR3aa: CSAPVFTGRSDTQYF
j_gene: TRBJ2-4; d_gene: -; v_gene: TRBV29-1; abundance: -; CDR3nt: TGCAGCGTTGTTACCGTAAGCCGGCTAGCCAAAAACATTCAGTACTTC; CDR3aa: CSVVTVSRLAKNIQYF
j_gene: TRBJ2-1; d_gene: -; v_gene: TRBV24-1; abundance: many; CDR3nt: TGTGCCACCGGGGATGCCTCAGGAAACTCCTACAATGAGCAGTTCTTC; CDR3aa: CATGDASGNSYNEQFF
j_gene: TRBJ2-1; d_gene: -; v_gene: TRBV11-2; abundance: -; CDR3nt: TGTGCCAGCAGCTTTAGCTGGAGCTCCAATGAGCAATTCTTC; CDR3aa: CASSFSWSSNEQFF
j_gene: TRBJ2-2; d_gene: -; v_gene: TRBV5-1; abundance: few; CDR3nt: TGCGCCAGCAGCTTGGCAGGTAGGGCCCTTGACGGGGAGCTGTTTTTT; CDR3aa: CASSLAGRALDGELFF
j_gene: TRBJ2-3; d_gene: TRBD2; v_gene: TRBV29-1; abundance: -; CDR3nt: TGCGGCGTTTCCGGGGCTAGCGGATTCACTGATACGCAGTATTTT; CDR3aa: CGVSGASGFTDTQYF
j_gene: TRBJ2-1; d_gene: -; v_gene: TRBV11-2; abundance: -; CDR3nt: TGTGCCAGTGGCTTATACCAGCTTGTTAGTGAGCAGTTCTTC; CDR3aa: CASGLYQLVSEQFF
j_gene: TRBJ1-5; d_gene: -; v_gene: TRBV10-3; abundance: -; CDR3nt: TGTGCTATCAGTGAGAATGAGGGCGAACAGCCCCGGCATTTT; CDR3aa: CAISENEGEQPRHF
j_gene: TRBJ2-7; d_gene: -; v_gene: TRBV29-1; abundance: -; CDR3nt: TGCAGTGTTGAAGATGGGAGTGGCTACGAGCATTACTTC; CDR3aa: CSVEDGSGYEHYF
j_gene: TRBJ2-1; d_gene: -; v_gene: TRBV6-5; abundance: -; CDR3nt: TGTGCCAGCAGTTGCCGTCCCGGGGCACGGTTGAAGCAGTTCTTC; CDR3aa: CASSCRPGARLKQFF
j_gene: TRBJ2-1; d_gene: TRBD2; v_gene: TRBV6-1; abundance: -; CDR3nt: TGTGCCGGCAGTGAACTAGCGGGTATGAATGAGCAGTTCTTC; CDR3aa: CAGSELAGMNEQFF
j_gene: TRBJ2-2; d_gene: -; v_gene: TRBV7-8; abundance: many; CDR3nt: TGTGCCAGCAGCTTAGTACAGCAGAACACCGGGGAGCTGTTTTTT; CDR3aa: CASSLVQQNTGELFF
j_gene: TRBJ2-5; d_gene: TRBD2; v_gene: TRBV11-2; abundance: -; CDR3nt: TGTGTCAGCATCCCCACTATGACTAGCGGGAGTGGAGAGACCCAGTACTTC; CDR3aa: CVSIPTMTSGSGETQYF
j_gene: TRBJ2-1; d_gene: TRBD2; v_gene: TRBV4-1; abundance: -; CDR3nt: TGCGCCAGCAGCGGGACTACAAGAAATGAGCAGTCCTTC; CDR3aa: CASSGTTRNEQSF
j_gene: TRBJ1-1; d_gene: -; v_gene: TRBV30; abundance: many; CDR3nt: TGTGCCTGTAGTGGAAGGGGAGGGACTGAAGCTTTCTTT; CDR3aa: CACSGRGGTEAFF
j_gene: TRBJ2-3; d_gene: -; v_gene: TRBV29-1; abundance: -; CDR3nt: TGCAGCGTTGGCAGGACGGCCATGGGGGATACGCAGTATTTT; CDR3aa: CSVGRTAMGDTQYF
j_gene: TRBJ1-6; d_gene: -; v_gene: TRBV6-5; abundance: -; CDR3nt: TGTGTCAGCATCAAATCCGGGGGGAGCCAACCCCACTTT; CDR3aa: CVSIKSGGSQPHF
j_gene: TRBJ1-4; d_gene: TRBD1; v_gene: TRBV6-1; abundance: -; CDR3nt: TGTGCCAGCACTGTTCAGGGGGTGACTAATAAAAAACTGTTTTTT; CDR3aa: CASTVQGVTNKKLFF
j_gene: TRBJ2-5; d_gene: -; v_gene: TRBV11-2; abundance: -; CDR3nt: TGTGCCAGCAGCTTCGAGTGGAGTAAGACGGAGACCCAGTACTTC; CDR3aa: CASSFEWSKTETQYF
j_gene: TRBJ2-7; d_gene: TRBD2; v_gene: TRBV6-5; abundance: -; CDR3nt: TGTGCCGCCCACTCCGGGGGGGCTTACGATCAGTACTTC; CDR3aa: CAAHSGGAYDQYF
j_gene: TRBJ2-1; d_gene: -; v_gene: TRBV11-2; abundance: -; CDR3nt: TGTGCCAGCAGCCTCCTTCCTTCGGGCAATGAGCAGTTCTTC; CDR3aa: CASSLLPSGNEQFF
j_gene: TRBJ2-2; d_gene: -; v_gene: TRBV4-2; abundance: -; CDR3nt: TGTGTCAGCAGCCAAAATCCTAGCGAGAACACCGGGGAGCTGCTTTTT; CDR3aa: CVSSQNPSENTGELLF
j_gene: TRBJ2-3; d_gene: -; v_gene: TRBV5-4; abundance: few; CDR3nt: TGTGCCAGCAGCTTGGTGGGAGCGACAGATACGCAGTATTTT; CDR3aa: CASSLVGATDTQYF
j_gene: TRBJ2-7; d_gene: -; v_gene: TRBV11-2; abundance: many; CDR3nt: TGTGCCAGCAGCTTACGATGGACAGAGGAAAACGAACAGTACTTC; CDR3aa: CASSLRWTEENEQYF
j_gene: TRBJ2-1; d_gene: -; v_gene: TRBV7-9; abundance: -; CDR3nt: TGTGTCAGTAGCTCGGAGCGTGGTGAGCAGCTCTTC; CDR3aa: CVSSSERGEQLF
j_gene: TRBJ2-5; d_gene: -; v_gene: TRBV11-2; abundance: -; CDR3nt: TGTGTCAGCAGCTGTTCGCCAGCCCATGAGACCCAGTACTTC; CDR3aa: CVSSCSPAHETQYF
j_gene: TRBJ2-5; d_gene: -; v_gene: TRBV28; abundance: -; CDR3nt: TGTGCCAGCAGTCCCAGTTGCCAAGAGACCCAGTACTTC; CDR3aa: CASSPSCQETQYF
j_gene: TRBJ2-2; d_gene: TRBD2; v_gene: TRBV5-6; abundance: -; CDR3nt: TGTGCCAGCAGCTCCATGGGACTAGCGGGAGTTTTAAACATCGGGGAGCTGTTTTTT; CDR3aa: CASSSMGLAGVLNIGELFF
j_gene: TRBJ2-4; d_gene: -; v_gene: TRBV6-2/TRBV6-3; abundance: -; CDR3nt: TGTGCCAGCAGTTACGGTGTGAGTAGCGGAGAAAACATTCAGTACTTC; CDR3aa: CASSYGVSSGENIQYF
j_gene: TRBJ1-1; d_gene: -; v_gene: TRBV28; abundance: many; CDR3nt: TGTGCCAGCAGTAGAAAATTTGGGGTTGGGGCAGGGAAAAACACTGAAGCTTTCTTT; CDR3aa: CASSRKFGVGAGKNTEAFF
j_gene: TRBJ2-7; d_gene: -; v_gene: TRBV6-2/TRBV6-3; abundance: -; CDR3nt: TGTGCCAGCACCCCCTCTGGAGGAGGGTCCTACGAGCGGTACTTC; CDR3aa: CASTPSGGGSYERYF